A single sample is the source of the 31 T cell receptor beta chains below, sequenced in a study of Graves' ophthalmopathy and Graves' hyperthyroidism. RNA served as the template for amplifying TCR beta CDR3 regions. First-round RT-PCR used HTBI primers; second-round multiplex PCR followed. In TCRdb, the multiplex PCR reads were re-called with MiXCR into one record per CDR3 protein. The sample gives about 370,000 distinct CDR3 sequences, around 20% of which show up once; roughly 1.6% is in the top ten. The source material was peripheral blood. These receptors all come from a woman between 18 and 30 years old with Graves' ophthalmopathy.

The count of this clonotype is one. The rearrangement links TRBV6-2 or TRBV6-3 to TRBJ2-2; TRBD2 might be the D (6 bases). The V end was cut by 6 bases, the J end by 5 bases, with 16 bases between. CDR3 size: 15 residues. CDR1 is MNHEY and CDR2 is SVGEGT in the germline V gene. The CDR3 region has the DNA TGTGCCAGCAGATATAGCGGAGGTGAAACCGGGGAGCTGTTTTTT. Its translation: CASRYSGGETGELFF.

There are many counts of this clonotype. The rearrangement joins TRBV29-1 to TRBJ2-7; possible D gene TRBD2, 5 bases. Germline CDR1 is SQVTM and CDR2 is ANQGSEA. The CDR3 runs to 12 residues. V lost 7 bases and J 7 bases, leaving 17 bases between the germline ends. The CDR3 bases are TGCAGCGGGCACTCTCGGGGTGGGGAGCAGTACTTC. This codes for CSGHSRGGEQYF.

The sample holds a few counts of this clonotype. The chain has TRBV18 and TRBJ2-7, with D possibly TRBD2 on 5 matching bases. Germline loops: CDR1 KGHSH, CDR2 LQKENI. The ends were cut back, 4 bases at V and 7 bases at J, with 17 bases in the middle. The CDR3 covers 14 residues. Here the CDR3 DNA reads TGTGCCAGCTCACGCGGACTCGATGTCTTGGAGCAGTACTTC. Protein sequence: CASSRGLDVLEQYF.

In this sample, this clonotype turned up once. This chain uses TRBV29-1 with TRBJ1-2, with unresolved D. The CDR3 covers 12 residues. Germline V gene data show CDR1 as SQVTM and CDR2 as ANQGSEA. V lost 4 bases, J lost 2 bases, and 8 bases lay in between. CDR3 in amino acids: CSVAVGNYGYTF. CDR3 sequence (DNA): TGCAGCGTTGCGGTAGGGAACTATGGCTACACCTTC.

At least ten counts were recorded for this clonotype. The chain carries TRBV30 and TRBJ2-7, with 9 bases that match TRBD1. Trimming removed 5 bases from V and 1 base from J; junction bases left unmatched: 3. The CDR3 loop spans 13 amino acids. Germline V gene data show CDR1 as GTSNPN and CDR2 as SVGIG (reference sequence). CDR3 protein: CAWLGQGSYEQYF. The CDR3 DNA is TGTGCCTGGCTGGGACAGGGATCCTACGAGCAGTACTTC.

The chain joins TRBV27 to TRBJ2-7; TRBD1 or TRBD2 may be the D gene (5 bases each). The CDR3 has 14 residues. V gave up 4 bases and J gave up 3 bases, with 13 bases separating them. Germline lookup yields CDR1 MNHEY and CDR2 SMNVEV (reference sequence). The CDR3 sequence is CASSSVRDGYEQYF. CDR3 nucleotides: TGTGCCAGCAGTTCCGTCCGGGACGGCTACGAGCAGTACTTC.

This clonotype was seen only a few times. This chain joins TRBV4-1 and TRBJ1-1, with 7 bases lining up with TRBD1. V was clipped by 3 bases and J by 4 bases; unmatched bases: 23. The germline V gene has CDR1 MGHRA and CDR2 YSYEKL. CDR3 size: 20 residues. The DNA of the CDR3 is TGCGCCAGCAGCCACCCTCACGCGCGCGAGGGGGCCCCCCCAACCACTGAAGCTTTCTTT. Translation gives CASSHPHAREGAPPTTEAFF.

This clonotype occurred many times. This sequence joins TRBV4-1 and TRBJ2-5; D unclear. V was cut by 4 bases and J by 5 bases, with 17 bases left in between. From germline, CDR1 is MGHRA and CDR2 YSYEKL. This CDR3 region has 15 residues. The CDR3 region has the DNA TGCGCCAGCAGCCCTTCCCCCGAGAGGATCGAGACCCAGTACTTC. It yields the protein CASSPSPERIETQYF.

This clonotype came up many times. This CDR3 reads CASSGQGGAGYTF. The DNA for the CDR3 is TGCGCCAGCAGCGGACAGGGGGGGGCTGGCTACACCTTC. The chain has TRBV4-3 and TRBJ1-2, with TRBD1 matching over 10 bases. This CDR3 spans 13 amino acids. Germline trimming cut 5 bases from V and 7 bases from J; bases unmatched to any gene: 4. CDR1 and CDR2 (germline): LGHNA, YSLEER.

This clonotype has a count of ten or more. The chain recombines TRBV20-1 with TRBJ1-6; no reliable D call. The CDR3 extends over 17 amino acids. Between the trimmed V and J ends, which lost 6 bases and 3 bases, there was a span of 21 bases. Per germline, CDR1 DFQATT and CDR2 SNEGSKA (reference sequence). The chain's CDR3 is CSARGIRARGYNSPLHF. CDR3 sequence (DNA): TGCAGTGCCCGAGGGATCCGGGCTAGAGGCTATAATTCACCCCTCCACTTT.

This clonotype was observed many times. This chain links TRBV6-2 or TRBV6-3 with TRBJ1-2; the D gene is possibly TRBD1 (5 bases). CDR3 length: 14 residues. Germline V gene data show CDR1 as MNHEY and CDR2 as SVGEGT. V was shortened by 6 bases and J by 5 bases, with 16 bases between the two germline ends. The CDR3 region is CASSARGPGYGYTF. The DNA of the CDR3 is TGTGCCAGCAGCGCCCGGGGCCCAGGATATGGCTACACCTTC.

In its sample, this clonotype was seen many times. This chain connects TRBV4-2 to TRBJ1-5; D is possibly TRBD1 (6 bases). The germline V gene encodes CDR1 LGHNA and CDR2 YNFKEQ. The CDR3 spans 17 residues. V lost 0 bases to trimming and J lost 4 bases, with 16 bases between them. The CDR3 spells CASSQDLSGGPNQPQHF. Written as DNA, the CDR3 is TGTGCCAGCAGCCAAGACCTTTCTGGGGGGCCAAATCAGCCCCAGCATTTT.

Many counts were recorded for this clonotype. The V call is TRBV7-2, the J call TRBJ2-7, with 9 bases aligning to TRBD2. Germline CDR1 SGHTA, CDR2 FQGNSA. Trimming cost V 3 bases and J 2 bases; bases outside gene matches: 2. The CDR3 has 14 residues. The CDR3 DNA reads as TGTGCCAGCAGCTTCGCGGGGGGGGCCTACGAGCAGTACTTC. Protein product: CASSFAGGAYEQYF.

In its sample, this clonotype was seen many times. Written as DNA, the CDR3 is TGTGCCTGGAGTCCAACTAGCGGGAGTACGTACTTC. This encodes CAWSPTSGSTYF. This chain joins TRBV30 and TRBJ2-7, with 11 bases lining up with TRBD2. The CDR3 has 12 residues. The germline CDR1 and CDR2 sequences are GTSNPN and SVGIG (reference sequence). J gave up 12 bases and V 2 bases, and 6 bases lay outside the gene matches.

This clonotype has a count of ten or more. DNA for the CDR3: TGTGCCAGCGGCCGGGAAAAACTGTTTTTT. This encodes CASGREKLFF. The chain combines TRBV6-4 with TRBJ1-4; no firm D call. The V end was cut by 8 bases, the J end by 8 bases, with 6 bases between. This CDR3 is 10 amino acids long. The germline V gene has CDR1 MRHNA and CDR2 SNTAGT.

The rearrangement joins TRBV12-3 or TRBV12-4 to TRBJ1-3, with no clear D. Trimming took off 6 bases at V and 0 bases at J, with 9 bases between the two ends. The CDR3 runs 14 residues. The DNA of the CDR3 is TGTGCCAGCAGCTCAGCCGACTCTGGAAACACCATATATTTT. Residues: CASSSADSGNTIYF.

This clonotype has at least ten counts. The chain joins TRBV27 to TRBJ1-1; D remains unclear. The V gene's germline CDR1 is MNHEY and CDR2 SMNVEV (reference sequence). Trimming took 7 bases from V and 5 from J, leaving 17 bases between them. This CDR3 has 14 residues. CDR3 in amino acids: CASMTSGGDTEAFF. CDR3 nucleotide sequence: TGTGCCAGCATGACTTCTGGAGGTGATACTGAAGCTTTCTTT.

This clonotype was counted ten times or more. The CDR3 sequence: CASTAPGPLNQPQHF. CDR3 DNA: TGTGCCAGTACCGCCCCGGGTCCTCTAAATCAGCCCCAGCATTTT. The rearrangement uses TRBV19 and TRBJ1-5, with no clear D. CDR1 is LNHDA and CDR2 is SQIVND in the germline V gene (reference sequence). This CDR3 is built from 15 residues. Trimming removed 7 bases from V and 4 bases from J, with 17 bases in between.

This clonotype appeared many times. The V call is TRBV12-3 or TRBV12-4, the J call TRBJ1-1, with TRBD1 identical over 10 bases. The CDR3 extends over 15 amino acids. The J segment lost 4 bases and the V segment lost 2 bases, leaving 4 bases of the junction unmatched. In DNA, the CDR3 is TGTGCCAGCAGTTTAACGGGACAGGGGCCCACTGAAGCTTTCTTT. This translates into CASSLTGQGPTEAFF.

This clonotype appeared many times. This rearrangement joins TRBV7-2 to TRBJ1-5; 9 nucleotides align to TRBD1. Germline V gives CDR1 SGHTA, CDR2 FQGNSA. The trim removed 5 bases at V and 3 bases at J, leaving 5 bases unmatched. This CDR3 has 15 amino acids. The CDR3 protein is CASSQGQGNNQPQHF. CDR3 in DNA: TGTGCCAGCAGCCAGGGACAGGGAAACAATCAGCCCCAGCATTTT.

This clonotype was counted at least ten times. The chain combines TRBV30 with TRBJ2-7, with TRBD2 as a possible D gene (6 bases). CDR3 size: 15 residues. The V and J ends lost 0 bases and 3 bases respectively, with 15 bases between them. Germline lookup yields CDR1 GTSNPN and CDR2 SVGIG (reference sequence). The CDR3 DNA sequence: TGTGCCTGGAGTGTAATGGCAGGGAGGAACTACGAGCAGTACTTC. Translation gives CAWSVMAGRNYEQYF.

This clonotype was seen many times. The chain employs TRBV29-1 and TRBJ1-1, with no clear D. The CDR3 runs 13 residues. Germline V gene sequence: CDR1 SQVTM, CDR2 ANQGSEA. The V end was cut by 7 bases, the J end by 1 base, with 13 bases between. The CDR3 nucleotides read TGCAGCGCTAATACCGGACGGAACACTGAAGCTTTCTTT. It codes for CSANTGRNTEAFF.

This clonotype was seen many times. The chain couples TRBV27 to TRBJ1-3; D unclear. CDR3 size: 15 residues. Germline lookup yields CDR1 MNHEY and CDR2 SMNVEV (reference sequence). V lost 5 bases to trimming and J lost 2 bases, with 13 bases between them. The CDR3 sequence is CASSPGGFAGNTIYF. DNA of the CDR3: TGTGCCAGCAGTCCGGGAGGATTCGCTGGAAACACCATATATTTT.

The chain is built from TRBV6-2 or TRBV6-3 and TRBJ1-3; D is possibly TRBD1 (5 bases). Germline V CDR1 and CDR2: MNHEY, SVGEGT. V lost 2 bases and J lost 0, with 23 bases in between. The CDR3 totals 20 residues. Here the CDR3 DNA reads TGTGCCAGCAGTTACGTTCGTATAGGGGAAACCTACTCCTCTGGAAACACCATATATTTT. Protein sequence: CASSYVRIGETYSSGNTIYF.

This clonotype was recorded many times. The rearrangement links TRBV5-4 to TRBJ2-5; D uncertain. The CDR3 contains 13 residues. Germline V CDR1 and CDR2: SGHNT, YYREEE (reference sequence). The V and J ends lost 3 bases and 5 bases respectively, with 11 bases between them. The CDR3 is CASSYRSRETQYF. Here the CDR3 DNA reads TGTGCCAGCAGCTATCGGTCCCGGGAGACCCAGTACTTC.

This clonotype showed up many times. The chain links TRBV7-2 to TRBJ1-6; 8 bases align to TRBD1. The CDR3 is 15 residues long. Germline CDR1 and CDR2: SGHTA and FQGNSA. The V and J ends lost 3 bases and 9 bases, in that order; junction bases with no gene match: 7. The CDR3 sequence is CASSFSRQGFSPLHF. The DNA for the CDR3 is TGTGCCAGCAGCTTCTCTCGACAGGGGTTTTCACCCCTCCACTTT.

At least ten counts were recorded for this clonotype. The rearrangement uses TRBV25-1 and TRBJ1-6; D remains unclear. From germline, CDR1 is MGHDK and CDR2 SYGVNS. This CDR3 is built from 14 residues. V was shortened by 1 base and J by 7 bases, with 8 bases between the two germline ends. The CDR3, as DNA: TGTGCCAGCAGTGAATTTGTCGTAAATTCACCCCTCCACTTT. It translates to CASSEFVVNSPLHF. Based on the CDR3 plus reference TRBV25-1 and TRBJ1-6, the full variable domain is EADIYQTPRYLVIGTGKKITLECSQTMGHDKMYWYQQDPGMELHLIHYSYGVNSTEKGDLSSESTVSRIRTEHFPLTLESARPSHTSQYLCASSEFVVNSPLHFGNGTRLTVT.

The sample holds many counts of this clonotype. This chain connects TRBV20-1 to TRBJ1-1; D uncertain. Germline lookup yields CDR1 DFQATT and CDR2 SNEGSKA (reference sequence). This CDR3 spans 10 amino acids. With 3 bases removed from V and 9 bases from J, the gap between germline ends came to 8 bases. In nucleotides, the CDR3 is TGCAGTGCTAGTAAAGGGAAAGCTTTCTTT. Translated, it gives CSASKGKAFF.

This clonotype was observed many times. The V and J genes are TRBV10-3 and TRBJ1-1; D is perhaps TRBD1 (5 bases). Trimming removed 5 bases at V and 5 bases at J, with 12 bases between. CDR1 ENHRY and CDR2 SYGVKD come from the germline V gene. The CDR3 has 13 residues. The CDR3 bases are TGTGCCATCAGTCCCAGGGAGAGTACTGAAGCTTTCTTT. Encoded protein: CAISPRESTEAFF.

In its sample, this clonotype was seen many times. The rearrangement links TRBV7-2 to TRBJ2-7; the D gene is possibly TRBD2 (5 bases). Germline CDR1 and CDR2: SGHTA and FQGNSA. CDR3 length: 16 residues. V gave up 0 bases and J gave up 4 bases, with 16 bases separating them. The CDR3 reads CASSLALALVGYEQYF. As DNA, the CDR3 is TGTGCCAGCAGCTTAGCGCTAGCCCTGGTCGGATACGAGCAGTACTTC.

This clonotype has a count of ten or more. The rearrangement links TRBV20-1 to TRBJ2-4; D is undetermined. The CDR3 is made up of 10 amino acids. Between the trimmed V and J ends, which lost 6 bases and 9 bases, there was a span of 9 bases. Germline CDR1 is DFQATT and CDR2 is SNEGSKA (reference sequence). CDR3 in DNA: TGCAGTGCCCTCTTGGGCATTCAGTACTTC. Translated: CSALLGIQYF.